This passage covers 19 T cell receptor beta chains from one sample sequenced in a study of cytomegalovirus exposure and HLA in healthy donors (dated by TCRdb to about 2017). The method behind the library was the immunoSEQ multiplex PCR assay. A mixture of 60 forward primers for TCR Vbeta segments and 13 reverse primers for TCR Jbeta segments was used in the multiplex PCR. Held by TCRdb, this immuneACCESS table contains in-frame sequences only and omits some clones. Under half of the omission traces to an unresolved V gene where checked; the cause of the rest is unknown. The sample table records tens of thousands of clones; 81% of these occur just once. The biggest ten clones account for about 1.2% of the sample. Material: PBMCs. The source is a girl aged 2-9 years in good health and CMV-seropositive.

This chain uses TRBV6-1 with TRBJ1-1, with D perhaps matching TRBD1 (5 bases). Germline CDR1 and CDR2: MNHNS and SASEGT. Deletions cut 5 bases from V and 4 bases from J, with 11 bases between. This CDR3 has 13 residues. The CDR3 region has the DNA TGTGCCAGCAGTTTACGACAGACCACTGAAGCTTTCTTT. Translating gives CASSLRQTTEAFF.

This clone has a handful of counts. The genes are TRBV20-1 and TRBJ1-1; D is perhaps TRBD1 (6 bases). The CDR3 spans 10 residues. Germline V gene data show CDR1 as DFQATT and CDR2 as SNEGSKA (reference sequence). Trimming shortened V by 6 bases and J by 8 bases, and 10 bases separated the two germline ends. The CDR3 DNA reads TGCAGTGCCCGGGACAACGAAGCTTTCTTT. This sequence encodes CSARDNEAFF.

V and J are TRBV2 and TRBJ1-1; D is perhaps TRBD1 (6 bases). Per the germline V gene, CDR1 is SNHLY and CDR2 is FYNNEI. Trimming took off 6 bases at V and 5 bases at J, with 22 bases between the two ends. The CDR3 spans 16 residues. The CDR3 DNA reads as TGTGCCAGCAGGTCGGGACAATCGATTGGGGGAACTGAAGCTTTCTTT. Translated, it gives CASRSGQSIGGTEAFF.

This chain joins TRBV4-1 and TRBJ2-7; 9 bases are a match to TRBD2. With V trimmed by 1 base and J by 4 bases, 8 bases remained unmatched. Per the germline V gene, CDR1 is MGHRA and CDR2 is YSYEKL. The CDR3 length is 16 residues. This chain's CDR3 is CASSQGVAGDLYEQYF. CDR3 nucleotides: TGCGCCAGCAGCCAAGGGGTAGCGGGAGATTTGTACGAGCAGTACTTC.

The chain has TRBV5-3 and TRBJ2-3; possibly TRBD2 for D (6 bases). TRBV5-3 is noted as an ORF with a role that remains uncertain. Trimming cost V 2 bases and J 3 bases, with 19 bases left between them. This CDR3 is built from 17 residues. The CDR3 spells CARSLKTGVSRTDTQYF. CDR3 DNA: TGTGCCAGAAGCTTAAAGACGGGAGTATCAAGGACAGATACGCAGTATTTT.

This clone has only one observation. For the CDR3, the DNA is TGTGCCAGTAGTATCGGGGGGGACACTGAAGCTTTCTTT. It codes for CASSIGGDTEAFF. The rearrangement links TRBV19 to TRBJ1-1; the D gene is possibly TRBD1 (5 bases). V lost 3 bases and J lost 3, with 8 bases in between. Germline V gene sequence: CDR1 LNHDA, CDR2 SQIVND (reference sequence). CDR3 length: 13 residues.

This CDR3 is CASSLPGDGQTQYF. The CDR3 DNA sequence: TGTGCCAGCAGCTTGCCAGGGGACGGGCAGACCCAGTACTTC. This chain links TRBV5-4 with TRBJ2-5; perhaps TRBD1 as D (6 bases). V was trimmed by 1 base and J by 6 bases, leaving 13 bases between them. The germline CDR1 and CDR2 sequences are SGHNT and YYREEE (reference sequence). The CDR3 runs 14 residues. The whole variable domain, filled in from reference TRBV5-4 and TRBJ2-5, reads ETGVTQSPTHLIKTRGQQVTLRCSSQSGHNTVSWYQQALGQGPQFIFQYYREEENGRGNFPPRFSGLQFPNYSSELNVNALELDDSALYLCASSLPGDGQTQYFGPGTRLLVL.

V usage is TRBV28 and J usage is TRBJ2-1; 7 bases are a match to TRBD2. Trimming removed 2 bases from V and 6 bases from J; junction bases left unmatched: 1. The CDR3 is 13 residues long. The germline V gene encodes CDR1 MDHEN and CDR2 SYDVKM. The chain's CDR3 is CASSLRLANEQFF. Here the CDR3 DNA reads TGTGCCAGCAGTTTAAGACTAGCCAATGAGCAGTTCTTC.

The chain uses TRBV18 and TRBJ1-5; TRBD1 aligns across 7 bases. Trimming took 9 bases from V and 2 from J; bases not matched to a gene: 7. Germline CDR1 and CDR2: KGHSH and LQKENI. The CDR3 contains 14 residues. CDR3 residues: CASMTGTGNQPQHF. CDR3 bases: TGTGCCAGTATGACGGGGACAGGCAATCAGCCCCAGCATTTT.

The V call is TRBV9, the J call TRBJ2-3; 10 bases are a match to TRBD2. Looked up from germline, CDR1 is SGDLS and CDR2 is YYNGEE. J gave up 4 bases and V 5 bases, and 4 bases lay outside the gene matches. The CDR3 totals 14 residues. CDR3 nucleotides: TGTGCCAGCAGTTTAGCGGGAGGTTCAGATACGCAGTATTTT. This translates into CASSLAGGSDTQYF.

This clone was seen just once. The genes are TRBV7-9 and TRBJ1-1; 9 bases agree with TRBD1. V lost 5 bases and J lost 0; bases outside the gene matches: 7. CDR3 length: 16 amino acids. The germline gives CDR1 SEHNR, CDR2 FQNEAQ (reference sequence). The CDR3 is CASSPRTGALNTEAFF. In nucleotides, the CDR3 is TGTGCCAGCAGCCCGAGGACAGGGGCTTTGAACACTGAAGCTTTCTTT.

This chain links TRBV7-9 with TRBJ2-1, with 8 bases that match TRBD1. Germline-derived CDR1 and CDR2 are SEHNR and FQNEAQ (reference sequence). The trim removed 4 bases at V and 5 bases at J, leaving 1 base unmatched. The CDR3 has 13 residues. CDR3 coding DNA: TGTGCCAGCAGCTCGGACAGGGACAATGAGCAGTTCTTC. Its protein is CASSSDRDNEQFF.

The chain recombines TRBV5-1 with TRBJ1-5; D is unclear. CDR3 length equals 13 residues. V was shortened by 2 bases and J by 4 bases, with 7 bases between the two germline ends. CDR1 is SGHRS and CDR2 is YFSETQ in the germline V gene. The CDR3 bases are TGCGCCAGCAGCTTTACGGGGAATCAGCCCCAGCATTTT. This gives the protein CASSFTGNQPQHF.

The rearrangement links TRBV29-1 to TRBJ1-1; no clear D. V gave up 2 bases and J gave up 9 bases, with 16 bases separating them. The length of the CDR3 is 13 residues. Germline V gives CDR1 SQVTM, CDR2 ANQGSEA. The CDR3 DNA reads TGCAGCGTTGAAAATGTTTGGGCTTCGCAAGCTTTCTTT. Translating gives CSVENVWASQAFF.

The chain is built from TRBV10-3 and TRBJ2-3, with unresolved D. The V and J ends lost 0 bases and 2 bases respectively, with 6 bases between them. Germline CDR1 reads ENHRY; CDR2 reads SYGVKD. This CDR3 has 14 residues. CDR3 loop: CAISESSSTDTQYF. As DNA, the CDR3 is TGTGCCATCAGTGAGTCGAGCTCCACAGATACGCAGTATTTT.

V and J are TRBV27 and TRBJ1-3; unclear D gene. Germline V lookup: CDR1 MNHEY, CDR2 SMNVEV (reference sequence). With 2 bases removed from V and 4 bases from J, the gap between germline ends came to 9 bases. CDR3 length: 14 amino acids. CDR3 nucleotide sequence: TGTGCCAGCAGTTTACGTCTAGGAGGAAACACCATATATTTT. It codes for CASSLRLGGNTIYF.

In this sample, this clone turned up a few times. The chain links TRBV27 to TRBJ2-2, with TRBD2 identical over 7 bases. The V gene's germline CDR1 is MNHEY and CDR2 SMNVEV (reference sequence). The CDR3 sequence is 14 residues long. Trimming at V came to 4 bases and at J to 2 bases, leaving 1 base not matched to a gene. This CDR3 is CASSWEGNTGELFF. CDR3 nucleotide sequence: TGTGCCAGCAGTTGGGAGGGAAACACCGGGGAGCTGTTTTTT.

V and J are TRBV5-1 and TRBJ2-2, with D tentatively TRBD2 (6 bases). CDR1 and CDR2 from the germline V gene are SGHRS and YFSETQ. The V end lost 0 bases, the J end lost 4 bases, and 10 bases lay between the germline ends. CDR3 length: 15 amino acids. The chain's CDR3 is CASSLAVGLTGELFF. The DNA of the CDR3 is TGCGCCAGCAGCTTGGCCGTGGGACTCACCGGGGAGCTGTTTTTT.

The chain combines TRBV9 with TRBJ2-1; 13 nucleotides agree with TRBD2. Germline-derived CDR1 and CDR2 are SGDLS and YYNGEE. The CDR3 runs to 16 residues. V dropped 2 bases and J dropped 9; count of bases not matched to a gene: 8. CDR3 region: CASSVGTSGMLSEQFF. The CDR3 DNA reads TGTGCCAGCAGCGTTGGGACTAGCGGGATGTTAAGTGAGCAGTTCTTC. Supplemented by reference TRBV9 and TRBJ2-1, the full variable domain reads DSGVTQTPKHLITATGQRVTLRCSPRSGDLSVYWYQQSLDQGLQFLIQYYNGEERAKGNILERFSAQQFPDLHSELNLSSLELGDSALYFCASSVGTSGMLSEQFFGPGTRLTVL.